This T cell receptor (beta chain) originates from a study of OX40 agonist ivuxolimab in advanced cancers. At the level of the study: Given to patients was ivuxolimab, an agonistic anti-OX40 (CD134) antibody.

This clone was recorded a few times. Its antigen is still unknown. Findings of the study overall: Expanded clones tended on average to be more numerous among CD8+ T cells than CD4+. In the 0.1 to 3.0 mg/kg range, CD4+ and CD8+ blood T cells had expanded clonally by week 6.

Per the germline V gene, CDR1 is MGHRA and CDR2 is YSYEKL. Trimming pared 4 bases from V and 1 base from J, leaving 5 bases between. The CDR3 runs to 14 residues. Data came from immunoSEQ multiplex PCR; TCRdb stores just in-frame clones and leaves some out. Of 100,000 or so clones listed, roughly 95% are singletons. The receptor's source is an adult with an advanced solid tumor such as melanoma, head and neck, liver or kidney cancer. This chain joins TRBV4-1 and TRBJ2-6; the D is unclear. The starting material was CD4+ or CD8+ T cells sorted from blood, obtained in a trial of the OX40 agonist ivuxolimab. CDR3 in amino acids: CASSPSSGANVLTF. Written as DNA, the CDR3 is TGCGCCAGCAGCCCCAGTTCTGGGGCCAACGTCCTGACTTTC.